The 15 T cell receptor beta chains presented below share a single source sample, sequenced in a study of cytomegalovirus exposure and HLA in healthy donors. PCR employed 60 Vbeta and 13 Jbeta primers. Repertoires were generated with immunoSEQ multiplex PCR, while TCRdb's copy carries only in-frame clones and drops some. The table shows roughly 200,000 clones, with over 70% occurring only once. The sample consisted of PBMCs. The receptors here all came from a man in his forties in good health and CMV-seropositive.

This chain uses TRBV5-6 with TRBJ2-7, with D possibly matching TRBD1 (7 bases). V lost 5 bases to trimming and J lost 2 bases, with 17 bases between them. Germline V gene data show CDR1 as SGHDT and CDR2 as YYEEEE. CDR3 length equals 15 residues. CDR3 DNA sequence: TGTGCCAGCAGTTGGCGGCAGGGGGGTCCCTACGAGCAGTACTTC. It yields the protein CASSWRQGGPYEQYF.

This clone was detected a few times. J is TRBJ2-1 and V is TRBV6-1; 9 nucleotides line up with TRBD2. The CDR3 consists of 15 residues. CDR1 and CDR2 from the germline V gene are MNHNS and SASEGT. V lost 6 bases to trimming and J lost 7 bases; unmatched junction nucleotides: 10. The CDR3 DNA reads TGTGCCAGCAGAGCGAGGCTAGCGGGGAGAAATGAGCAGTTCTTC. This sequence encodes CASRARLAGRNEQFF.

The chain recombines TRBV7-9 with TRBJ2-1; 7 positions match TRBD2. Trimming at V came to 5 bases and at J to 2 bases, leaving 12 bases not matched to a gene. From germline, CDR1 is SEHNR and CDR2 FQNEAQ (reference sequence). The CDR3 covers 17 residues. CDR3 sequence: CASSPDPRLAAYNEQFF. The CDR3 bases are TGTGCCAGCAGCCCGGACCCTCGACTAGCCGCCTACAATGAGCAGTTCTTC.

The rearrangement uses TRBV6-5 and TRBJ2-6; D remains unclear. This CDR3 spans 16 amino acids. CDR1 is MNHEY, CDR2 SVGAGI, per germline. V shed 0 bases and J shed 1 base, with 7 bases lying between them. Here the CDR3 reads CASSYSGLSGANVLTF. In DNA form, the CDR3 reads TGTGCCAGCAGTTACTCGGGCCTTTCTGGGGCCAACGTCCTGACTTTC.

The chain is built from TRBV11-3 and TRBJ2-1, with D perhaps TRBD1 (6 bases). The V end was cut by 3 bases, the J end by 4 bases, with 7 bases between. Germline V gives CDR1 SGHNT, CDR2 YENEEA. This CDR3 has 13 amino acids. CDR3 sequence (DNA): TGTGCCAGCAGCTTGGACAGTTACAATGAGCAGTTCTTC. Amino acid sequence: CASSLDSYNEQFF.

The chain has TRBV6-6 and TRBJ1-6; D is possibly TRBD1 (6 bases). The CDR3 is 13 amino acids. The V and J ends lost 8 bases and 4 bases respectively, with 9 bases between them. Germline CDR1 reads MNHNY; CDR2 reads SVGAGI (reference sequence). In DNA form, the CDR3 reads TGTGCCAGCCACACAGGGTATAATTCACCCCTCCACTTT. Encoded protein: CASHTGYNSPLHF.

This rearrangement joins TRBV2 to TRBJ2-1; D may be TRBD2 (5 bases). The CDR3 covers 13 residues. Trimming removed 4 bases from V and 10 bases from J, with 14 bases in between. Germline values: CDR1 SNHLY, CDR2 FYNNEI. For the CDR3, the DNA is TGTGCCAGCAGTGTCGAGGGCGCCCGCGAGCAGTTCTTC. It specifies CASSVEGAREQFF.

V usage is TRBV9 and J usage is TRBJ2-7; TRBD2 matches at 7 bases. The germline V gene has CDR1 SGDLS and CDR2 YYNGEE. V gave up 0 bases and J gave up 3 bases; unmatched junction bases: 6. The CDR3 loop spans 15 amino acids. The CDR3 region has the DNA TGTGCCAGCAGCGTAGACTGGCGGGAGAACTACGAGCAGTACTTC. Translated, it gives CASSVDWRENYEQYF.

The V and J genes are TRBV29-1 and TRBJ2-7; a possible D gene is TRBD1 (6 bases). Trimming left V 6 bases short and J 1 base short, with 19 bases between. CDR1 is SQVTM, CDR2 ANQGSEA, per germline. The CDR3 runs to 15 residues. In DNA form, the CDR3 reads TGCAGCGTGAAACCCAGGGGCTCAAAATCCTACGAGCAGTACTTC. Translation: CSVKPRGSKSYEQYF.

V gene TRBV2 combines with J gene TRBJ2-7; D unresolved. The germline V gene encodes CDR1 SNHLY and CDR2 FYNNEI. V was pared by 6 bases and J by 2 bases, with 14 bases between. The CDR3 is 14 residues long. The CDR3 DNA sequence: TGTGCCAGCAGCCCGTTAAGCGCTACCTACGAGCAGTACTTC. Translated, it gives CASSPLSATYEQYF. The entire variable domain, with the rest obtained from reference TRBV2 and TRBJ2-7, is as follows: EPEVTQTPSHQVTQMGQEVILRCVPISNHLYFYWYRQILGQKVEFLVSFYNNEISEKSEIFDDQFSVERPDGSNFTLKIRSTKLEDSAMYFCASSPLSATYEQYFGPGTRLTVT.

The chain couples TRBV15 to TRBJ2-5; TRBD2 is a possible D gene (6 bases). The end of the DNA is better explained by TRBJ2-7, so the J call may be wrong. The germline CDR1 and CDR2 sequences are LNHNV and YYDKDF (reference sequence). CDR3 length equals 14 residues. The CDR3 DNA follows: TGTGCCACCAGCAGAGACGGGAGTAACTACGAGCAGTACTTC. Residues: CATSRDGSNYEQYF.

The chain combines TRBV11-2 with TRBJ2-7; D gene ambiguous. Germline V lookup: CDR1 SGHAT, CDR2 FQNNGV. Trimming cost V 5 bases and J 2 bases, with 28 bases left between them. This CDR3 has 19 amino acids. The CDR3 here is CASSTDDPLVSPNTYEQYF. In DNA form, the CDR3 reads TGTGCCAGCAGCACGGATGACCCCCTAGTGAGCCCTAACACCTACGAGCAGTACTTC. The complete variable domain, with remaining parts taken from reference TRBV11-2 and TRBJ2-7, reads EAGVAQSPRYKIIEKRQSVAFWCNPISGHATLYWYQQILGQGPKLLIQFQNNGVVDDSQLPKDRFSAERLKGVDSTLKIQPAKLEDSAVYLCASSTDDPLVSPNTYEQYFGPGTRLTVT.

This chain joins TRBV6-5 and TRBJ1-1; the D is unclear. Germline CDR1 is MNHEY and CDR2 is SVGAGI. CDR3 length equals 15 residues. Trimming stripped 4 bases from V and 5 bases from J, with 17 bases between. For the CDR3, the DNA is TGTGCCAGCAGTTTGACGGGAAGTCCCGGTACTGAAGCTTTCTTT. Protein sequence: CASSLTGSPGTEAFF.

This chain connects TRBV7-9 to TRBJ2-7; possibly TRBD2 for D (6 bases). From germline, CDR1 is SEHNR and CDR2 FQNEAQ (reference sequence). This CDR3 spans 15 amino acids. With 5 bases removed from V and 11 bases from J, the gap between germline ends came to 25 bases. The CDR3 spells CASSPSGGTAHLEYF. CDR3 coding DNA: TGTGCCAGCAGCCCATCTGGGGGGACTGCCCACCTCGAGTACTTC.

The gene calls are TRBV9 and TRBJ2-7; the match to TRBD2 covers 7 bases. There are 15 residues in the CDR3. Trimming at V came to 4 bases and at J to 6 bases, leaving 13 bases not matched to a gene. The germline V gene encodes CDR1 SGDLS and CDR2 YYNGEE. The CDR3 reads CASSLRAGLQGEQYF. Here the CDR3 DNA reads TGTGCCAGCAGCCTTCGAGCGGGACTGCAGGGCGAGCAGTACTTC.